This record looks at one T cell receptor (beta chain) sequence and its context. The data originate from a study of preoperative IRX-2 immunotherapy in early breast cancer. Data came from immunoSEQ multiplex PCR; TCRdb stores just in-frame clones and leaves some out. In the table there are 30,000 to 45,000 clones, around 82% of which are singletons. The CDR3 length is 16 residues. Germline V gives CDR1 LNHDA, CDR2 SQIVND (reference sequence). With V trimmed by 5 bases and J by 0 bases, 6 bases remained unmatched. Treatment defined: preoperative locoregional IRX-2 cytokine immunotherapy. Preoperative locoregional IRX-2 cytokine immunotherapy was tested in the phase Ib source study.

The source is a human donor with breast cancer. Sample: lymph node tissue, taken after IRX-2 immunotherapy. The chain joins TRBV19 to TRBJ2-2, with 7 bases lining up with TRBD1. CDR3 sequence reads: CASSESTGTNTGELFF. For the CDR3, the DNA is TGTGCCAGTAGTGAATCGACAGGGACGAACACCGGGGAGCTGTTTTTT.